Sequencing of this TCR beta chain was carried out in a study of CD8+CD57+ T cells in acquired aplastic anemia. Study-wide points: Overlap between patients and controls comprised 25 to 30 CD8+ CDR3 sequences.

TCR beta VDJ combinations and CDR3 sequences were profiled from genomic DNA. TCRdb re-analysed the reads in MiXCR, keeping a single row per CDR3 protein. Among about 150,000 distinct CDR3 sequences listed, about 50% were seen once. Patients picked for sequencing had shown CD8+CD57+ cell expansion detected by flow cytometry. J was trimmed by 0 bases and V by 0 bases; bases with no gene match: 6. The CDR3 totals 17 residues. In germline, CDR1 is PRHDT, CDR2 FYEKMQ (reference sequence). To note about this clonotype: Its antigen is as yet unknown. Without the conserved terminal phenylalanine or tryptophan, this CDR3 likely stems from a read error.

The chain joins TRBV13 to TRBJ1-1; TRBD1 matches at 8 bases. The TCR was taken from a human donor with aplastic anemia. Sequencing input: sorted CD4+, CD8+, or CD8+CD57+ T cells (not recorded which) from PBMCs. The CDR3 DNA reads TGTGCCAGCAGCTTAGGCCTAGGACAGGGACTGAACACTGAAGCTTTCCTT. Amino acid sequence: CASSLGLGQGLNTEAFL.